This entry features one TCR beta chain sequence. The antigen is undetermined. This sample is part of a study of shared clonotypes between healthy human individuals. Findings and caveats of the study: Researchers sampled only blood; tissue repertoires likely differ.

This CDR3 contains 15 residues. With 1 base removed from V and 7 bases from J, the gap between germline ends came to 14 bases. From germline, CDR1 is SGHTA and CDR2 FQGNSA. TCRdb's copy holds only in-frame clones and misses some; the assay was immunoSEQ multiplex PCR. This table has approximately 2.5 million clones, approximately 90% appearing once. Source material: naive CD4+ T cells sorted from blood. The subset is: CD45RA+ positively selected. This TCR was sampled from a young man in good health. The chain recombines TRBV7-2 with TRBJ2-1; D unclear. Here the CDR3 DNA reads TGTGCCAGCAGCTTAGTCATTGGAGTTGAGAATGAGCAGTTCTTC. It codes for CASSLVIGVENEQFF.